Listed below are T cell receptor beta chains from one sample, sequenced in a study of cytomegalovirus exposure and HLA in healthy donors. The table came from immunoSEQ multiplex PCR; TCRdb's copy has only in-frame clones and leaves some out. Here the sample spans 85,000 to 120,000 clones, around 75% being singletons. What was sequenced was PBMCs. All receptors come from a man between 35 and 55 years old in good health and CMV-seronegative. The conserved cysteine and the conserved F or W are not part of the CDR3 here.

cdr3_length j_call v_call cdr3_aa
14 TRBJ1-6 TRBV30 AWSVRGRGSGSPLH
13 TRBJ1-5 TRBV6-4 ASSEFTGGGQPQH
14 TRBJ2-5 TRBV5-6 ASSFPAGAEKETQY
11 TRBJ2-5 TRBV27 ASSLWGPETQY
14 TRBJ1-2 TRBV18 ASSRNTDRGGYGYT
9 TRBJ1-1 TRBV6-6 ASSWDSEAF
14 TRBJ2-7 TRBV7-9 ASSRWGQGGLREQY
9 TRBJ1-1 TRBV7-9 ASVTGIGAF
12 TRBJ2-3 TRBV7-9 ASSVESGTDTQY
13 TRBJ2-3 TRBV5-1 ASSLERGGTDTQY
12 TRBJ2-5 TRBV19 ASSIGLAQETQY
14 TRBJ2-3 TRBV4-2 ASSQGQRGSTDTQY
17 TRBJ2-6 TRBV4-1 ASSHQAAGLGSGANVLT
13 TRBJ1-5 TRBV18 ASSPTGTANQPQH
13 TRBJ1-4 TRBV4-2 ASSQAAGANEKLF
13 TRBJ1-1 TRBV5-4 ASSLVQGVNTEAF
13 TRBJ2-5 TRBV5-1 ASSVGLAQQETQY
13 TRBJ2-7 TRBV25-1 ASSLSGTGSYEQY